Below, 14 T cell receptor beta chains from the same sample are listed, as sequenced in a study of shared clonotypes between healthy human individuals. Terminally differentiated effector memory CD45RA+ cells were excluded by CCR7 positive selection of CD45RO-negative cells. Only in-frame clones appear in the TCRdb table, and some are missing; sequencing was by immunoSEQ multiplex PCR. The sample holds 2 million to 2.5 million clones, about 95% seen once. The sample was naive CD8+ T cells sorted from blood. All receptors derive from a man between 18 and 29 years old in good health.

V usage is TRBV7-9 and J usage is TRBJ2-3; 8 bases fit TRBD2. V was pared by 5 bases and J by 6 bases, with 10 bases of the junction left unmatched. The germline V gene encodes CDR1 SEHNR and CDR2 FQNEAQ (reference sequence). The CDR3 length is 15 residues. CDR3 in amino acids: CASSKTAGEVDTQYF. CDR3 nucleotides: TGTGCCAGCAGCAAAACAGCGGGAGAGGTGGATACGCAGTATTTT.

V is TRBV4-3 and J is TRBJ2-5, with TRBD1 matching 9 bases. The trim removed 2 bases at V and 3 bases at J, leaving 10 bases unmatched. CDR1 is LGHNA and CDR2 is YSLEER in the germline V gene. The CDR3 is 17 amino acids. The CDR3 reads CASSQSTGTGIKETQYF. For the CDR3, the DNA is TGCGCCAGCAGCCAATCTACCGGGACAGGGATTAAAGAGACCCAGTACTTC.

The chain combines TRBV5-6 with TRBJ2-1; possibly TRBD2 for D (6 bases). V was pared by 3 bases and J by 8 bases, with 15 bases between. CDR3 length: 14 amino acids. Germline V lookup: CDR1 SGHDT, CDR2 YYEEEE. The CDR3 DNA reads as TGTGCCAGCAGCTGGGTTCTGGGGGAGGATGAGCAGTTCTTC. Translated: CASSWVLGEDEQFF.

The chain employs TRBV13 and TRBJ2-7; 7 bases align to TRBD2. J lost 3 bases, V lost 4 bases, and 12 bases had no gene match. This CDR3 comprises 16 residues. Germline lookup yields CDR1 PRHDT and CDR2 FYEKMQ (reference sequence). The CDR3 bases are TGTGCCAGCAGCTCAGCCAGCGGGAAGGGGTTCTACGAGCAGTACTTC. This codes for CASSSASGKGFYEQYF.

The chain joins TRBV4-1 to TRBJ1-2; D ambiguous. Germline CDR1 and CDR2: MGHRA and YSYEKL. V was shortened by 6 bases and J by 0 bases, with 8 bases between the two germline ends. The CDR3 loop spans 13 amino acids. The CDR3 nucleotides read TGCGCCAGCAGTGAGGTTACTAACTATGGCTACACCTTC. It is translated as CASSEVTNYGYTF.

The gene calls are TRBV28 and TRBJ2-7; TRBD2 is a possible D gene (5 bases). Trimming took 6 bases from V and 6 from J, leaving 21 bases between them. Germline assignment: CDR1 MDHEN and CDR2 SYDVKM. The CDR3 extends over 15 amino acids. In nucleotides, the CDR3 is TGTGCCAGCAGCCGGGAATGGAGGATAAACGTCGAGCAGTACTTC. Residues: CASSREWRINVEQYF.

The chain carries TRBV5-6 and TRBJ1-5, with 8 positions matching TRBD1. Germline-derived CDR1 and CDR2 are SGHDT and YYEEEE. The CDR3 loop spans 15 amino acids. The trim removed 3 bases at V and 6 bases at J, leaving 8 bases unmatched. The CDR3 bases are TGTGCCAGCAGCTCCTCGGACAGGGAGGGTCAGCCCCAGCATTTT. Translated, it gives CASSSSDREGQPQHF.

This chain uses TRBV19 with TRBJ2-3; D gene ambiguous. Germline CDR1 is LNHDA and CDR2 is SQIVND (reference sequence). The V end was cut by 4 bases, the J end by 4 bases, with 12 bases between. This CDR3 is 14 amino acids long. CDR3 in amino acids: CASSTGVGADTQYF. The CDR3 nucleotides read TGTGCCAGTAGTACAGGAGTTGGTGCAGATACGCAGTATTTT.

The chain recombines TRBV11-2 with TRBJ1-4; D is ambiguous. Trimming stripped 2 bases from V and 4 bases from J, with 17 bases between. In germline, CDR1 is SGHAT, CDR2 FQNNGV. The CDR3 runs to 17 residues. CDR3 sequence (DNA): TGTGCCAGCAGCTTATTTCCGGGCGGGCCCCGTAATGAAAAACTGTTTTTT. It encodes CASSLFPGGPRNEKLFF.

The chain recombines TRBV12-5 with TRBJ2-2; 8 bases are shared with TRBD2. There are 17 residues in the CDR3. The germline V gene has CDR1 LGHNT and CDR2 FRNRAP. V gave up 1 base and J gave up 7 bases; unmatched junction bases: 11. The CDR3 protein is CASGLGLAWRPGGELFF. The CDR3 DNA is TGTGCTAGTGGTTTGGGACTAGCGTGGAGGCCTGGCGGGGAGCTGTTTTTT.

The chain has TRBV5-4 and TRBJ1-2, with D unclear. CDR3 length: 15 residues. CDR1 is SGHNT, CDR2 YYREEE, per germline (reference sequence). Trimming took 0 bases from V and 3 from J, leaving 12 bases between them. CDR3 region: CASSLDRPPHYGYTF. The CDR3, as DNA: TGTGCCAGCAGCTTGGACCGCCCCCCCCACTATGGCTACACCTTC.

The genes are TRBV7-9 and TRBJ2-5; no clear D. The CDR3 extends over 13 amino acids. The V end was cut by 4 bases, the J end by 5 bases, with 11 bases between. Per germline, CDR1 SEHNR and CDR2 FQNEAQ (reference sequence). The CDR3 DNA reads TGTGCCAGCAGCTCCACTCAGGAGGAGACCCAGTACTTC. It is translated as CASSSTQEETQYF. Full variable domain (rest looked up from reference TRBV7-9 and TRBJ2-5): DTGVSQNPRHKITKRGQNVTFRCDPISEHNRLYWYRQTLGQGPEFLTYFQNEAQLEKSRLLSDRFSAERPKGSFSTLEIQRTEQGDSAMYLCASSSTQEETQYFGPGTRLLVL.

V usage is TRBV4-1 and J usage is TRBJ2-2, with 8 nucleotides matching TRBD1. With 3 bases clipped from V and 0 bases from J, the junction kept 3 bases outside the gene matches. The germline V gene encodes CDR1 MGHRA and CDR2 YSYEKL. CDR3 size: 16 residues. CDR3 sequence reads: CASSHIQGANTGELFF. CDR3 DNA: TGCGCCAGCAGCCATATACAGGGGGCGAACACCGGGGAGCTGTTTTTT.

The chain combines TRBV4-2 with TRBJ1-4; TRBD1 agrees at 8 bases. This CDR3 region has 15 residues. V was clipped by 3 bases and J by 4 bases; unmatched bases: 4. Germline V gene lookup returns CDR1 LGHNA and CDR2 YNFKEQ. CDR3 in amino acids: CASSQTGAVNEKLFF. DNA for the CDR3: TGTGCCAGCAGCCAGACAGGGGCAGTTAATGAAAAACTGTTTTTT.